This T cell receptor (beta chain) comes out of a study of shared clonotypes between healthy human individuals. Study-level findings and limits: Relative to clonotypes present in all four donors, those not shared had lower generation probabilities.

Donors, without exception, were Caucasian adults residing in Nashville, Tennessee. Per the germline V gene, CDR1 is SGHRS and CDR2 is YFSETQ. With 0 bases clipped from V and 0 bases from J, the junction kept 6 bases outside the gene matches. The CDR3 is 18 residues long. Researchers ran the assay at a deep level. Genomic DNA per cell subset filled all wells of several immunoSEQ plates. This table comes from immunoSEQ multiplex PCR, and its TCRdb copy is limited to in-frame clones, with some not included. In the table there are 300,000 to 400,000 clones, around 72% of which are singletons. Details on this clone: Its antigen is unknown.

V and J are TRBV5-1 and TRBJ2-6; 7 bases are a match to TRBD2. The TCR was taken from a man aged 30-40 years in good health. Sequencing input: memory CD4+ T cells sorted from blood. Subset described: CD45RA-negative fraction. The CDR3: CASSLGRGTFSGANVLTF. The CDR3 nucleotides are TGCGCCAGCAGCTTGGGGCGGGGGACTTTCTCTGGGGCCAACGTCCTGACTTTC.